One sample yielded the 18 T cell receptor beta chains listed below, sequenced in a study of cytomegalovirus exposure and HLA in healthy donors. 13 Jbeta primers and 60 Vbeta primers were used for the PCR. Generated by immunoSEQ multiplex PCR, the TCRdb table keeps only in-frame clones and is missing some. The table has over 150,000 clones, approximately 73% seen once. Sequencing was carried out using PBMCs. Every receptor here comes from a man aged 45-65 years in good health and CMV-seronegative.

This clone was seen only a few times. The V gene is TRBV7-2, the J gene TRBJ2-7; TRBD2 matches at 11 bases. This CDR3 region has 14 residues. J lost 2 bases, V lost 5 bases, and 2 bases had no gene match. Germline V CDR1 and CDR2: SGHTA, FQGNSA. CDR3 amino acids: CASSPSGGPYEQYF. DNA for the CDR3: TGTGCCAGCAGCCCTAGCGGGGGGCCCTACGAGCAGTACTTC.

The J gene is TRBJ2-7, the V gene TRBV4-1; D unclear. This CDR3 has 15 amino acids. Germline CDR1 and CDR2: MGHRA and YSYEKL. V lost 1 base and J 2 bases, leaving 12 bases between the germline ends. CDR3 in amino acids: CASSQGQDNPYEQYF. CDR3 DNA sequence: TGCGCCAGCAGCCAAGGCCAGGATAACCCCTACGAGCAGTACTTC.

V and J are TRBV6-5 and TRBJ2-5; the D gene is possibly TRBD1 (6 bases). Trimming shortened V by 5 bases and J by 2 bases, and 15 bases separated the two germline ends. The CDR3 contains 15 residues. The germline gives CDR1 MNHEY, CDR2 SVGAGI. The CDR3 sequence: CASSIRGLAQETQYF. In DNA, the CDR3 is TGTGCCAGCAGTATCAGGGGCCTTGCACAAGAGACCCAGTACTTC.

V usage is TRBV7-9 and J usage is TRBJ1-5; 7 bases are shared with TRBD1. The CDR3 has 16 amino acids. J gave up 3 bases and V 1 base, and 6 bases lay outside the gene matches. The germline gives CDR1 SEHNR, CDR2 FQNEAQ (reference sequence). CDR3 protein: CASSLGAGGLNQPQHF. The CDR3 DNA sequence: TGTGCCAGCAGCTTAGGGGCAGGGGGACTCAATCAGCCCCAGCATTTT. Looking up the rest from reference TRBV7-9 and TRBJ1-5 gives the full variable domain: DTGVSQNPRHKITKRGQNVTFRCDPISEHNRLYWYRQTLGQGPEFLTYFQNEAQLEKSRLLSDRFSAERPKGSFSTLEIQRTEQGDSAMYLCASSLGAGGLNQPQHFGDGTRLSIL.

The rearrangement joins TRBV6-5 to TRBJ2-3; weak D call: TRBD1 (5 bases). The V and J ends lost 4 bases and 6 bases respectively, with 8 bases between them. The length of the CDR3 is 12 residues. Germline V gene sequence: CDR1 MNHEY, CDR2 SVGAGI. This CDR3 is CASSSTADTQYF. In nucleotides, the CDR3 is TGTGCCAGCAGTTCGACAGCTGATACGCAGTATTTT.

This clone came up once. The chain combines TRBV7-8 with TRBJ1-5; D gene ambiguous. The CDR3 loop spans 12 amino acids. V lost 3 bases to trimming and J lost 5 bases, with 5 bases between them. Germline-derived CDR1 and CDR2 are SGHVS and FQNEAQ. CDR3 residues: CASSFLYQPQHF. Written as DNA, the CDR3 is TGTGCCAGCAGCTTCCTCTATCAGCCCCAGCATTTT.

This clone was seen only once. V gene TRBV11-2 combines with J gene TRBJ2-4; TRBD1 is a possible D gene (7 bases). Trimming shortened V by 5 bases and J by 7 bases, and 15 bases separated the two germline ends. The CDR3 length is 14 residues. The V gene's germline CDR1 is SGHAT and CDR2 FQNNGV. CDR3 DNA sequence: TGTGCCAGCAGCCCCGCGACAGGGAGGAACATTCAGTACTTC. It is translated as CASSPATGRNIQYF.

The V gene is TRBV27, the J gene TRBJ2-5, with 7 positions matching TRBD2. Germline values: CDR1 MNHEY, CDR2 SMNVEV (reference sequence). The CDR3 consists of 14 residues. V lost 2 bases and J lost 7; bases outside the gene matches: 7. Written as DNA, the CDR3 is TGTGCCAGCAGTTTAGCGGGGGTGGCCGGGACCCAGTACTTC. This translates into CASSLAGVAGTQYF.

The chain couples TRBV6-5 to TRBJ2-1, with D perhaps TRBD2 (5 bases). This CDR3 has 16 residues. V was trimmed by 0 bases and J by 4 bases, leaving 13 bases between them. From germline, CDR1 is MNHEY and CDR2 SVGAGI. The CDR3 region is CASSYSERTGYNEQFF. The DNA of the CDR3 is TGTGCCAGCAGTTACTCGGAGCGGACGGGGTACAATGAGCAGTTCTTC.

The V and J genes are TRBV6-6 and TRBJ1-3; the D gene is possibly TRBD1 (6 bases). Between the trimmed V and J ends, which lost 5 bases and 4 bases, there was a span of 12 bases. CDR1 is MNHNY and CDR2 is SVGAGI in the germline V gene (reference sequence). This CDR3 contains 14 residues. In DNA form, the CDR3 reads TGTGCCAGCAGTCCTGGACAGACAGGAAACACCATATATTTT. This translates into CASSPGQTGNTIYF.

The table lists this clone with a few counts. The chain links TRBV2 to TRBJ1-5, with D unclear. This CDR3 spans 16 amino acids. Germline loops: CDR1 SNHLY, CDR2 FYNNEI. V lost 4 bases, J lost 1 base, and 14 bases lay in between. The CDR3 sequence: CASSVSGLGSNQPQHF. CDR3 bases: TGTGCCAGCAGTGTTTCTGGGCTCGGCAGCAATCAGCCCCAGCATTTT. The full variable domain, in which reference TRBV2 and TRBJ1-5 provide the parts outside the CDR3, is EPEVTQTPSHQVTQMGQEVILRCVPISNHLYFYWYRQILGQKVEFLVSFYNNEISEKSEIFDDQFSVERPDGSNFTLKIRSTKLEDSAMYFCASSVSGLGSNQPQHFGDGTRLSIL.

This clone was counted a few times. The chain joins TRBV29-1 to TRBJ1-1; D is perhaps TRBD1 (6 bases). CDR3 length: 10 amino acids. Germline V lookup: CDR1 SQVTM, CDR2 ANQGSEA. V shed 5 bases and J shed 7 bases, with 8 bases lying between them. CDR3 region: CSVRTDEAFF. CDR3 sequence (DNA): TGCAGCGTTAGGACAGATGAAGCTTTCTTT.

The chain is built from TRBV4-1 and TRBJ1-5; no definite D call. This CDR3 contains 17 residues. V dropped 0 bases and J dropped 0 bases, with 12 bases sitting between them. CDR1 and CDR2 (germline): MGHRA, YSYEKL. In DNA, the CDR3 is TGCGCCAGCAGCCAAGATCACGAGACATATAGCAATCAGCCCCAGCATTTT. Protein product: CASSQDHETYSNQPQHF.

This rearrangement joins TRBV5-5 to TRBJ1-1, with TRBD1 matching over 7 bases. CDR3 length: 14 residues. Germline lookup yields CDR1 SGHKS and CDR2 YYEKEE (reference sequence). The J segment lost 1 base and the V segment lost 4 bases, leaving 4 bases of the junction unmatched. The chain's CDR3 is CASSPWTGNTEAFF. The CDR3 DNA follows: TGTGCCAGCAGCCCCTGGACAGGGAACACTGAAGCTTTCTTT. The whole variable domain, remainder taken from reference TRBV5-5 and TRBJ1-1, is DAGVTQSPTHLIKTRGQQVTLRCSPISGHKSVSWYQQVLGQGPQFIFQYYEKEERGRGNFPDRFSARQFPNYSSELNVNALLLGDSALYLCASSPWTGNTEAFFGQGTRLTVV.

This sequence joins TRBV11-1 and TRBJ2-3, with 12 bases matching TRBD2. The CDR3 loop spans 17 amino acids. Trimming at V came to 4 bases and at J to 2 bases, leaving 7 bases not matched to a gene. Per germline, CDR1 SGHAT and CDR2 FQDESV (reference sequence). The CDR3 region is CASSSRTSGEFTDTQYF. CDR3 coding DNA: TGTGCCAGCAGCTCGAGGACTAGCGGGGAGTTCACAGATACGCAGTATTTT.

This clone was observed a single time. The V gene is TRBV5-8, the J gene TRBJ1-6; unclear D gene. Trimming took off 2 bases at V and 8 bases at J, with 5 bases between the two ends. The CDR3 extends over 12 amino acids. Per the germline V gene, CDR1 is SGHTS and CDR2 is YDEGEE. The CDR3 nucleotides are TGTGCCAGCAGCTTACGGGATTCACCCCTCCACTTT. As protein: CASSLRDSPLHF.

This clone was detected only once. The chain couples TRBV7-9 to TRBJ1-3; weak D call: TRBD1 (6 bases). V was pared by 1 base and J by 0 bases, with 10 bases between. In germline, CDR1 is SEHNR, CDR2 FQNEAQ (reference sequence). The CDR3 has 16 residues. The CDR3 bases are TGTGCCAGCAGCTTAGGGAGACAGGTCTCTGGAAACACCATATATTTT. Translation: CASSLGRQVSGNTIYF.

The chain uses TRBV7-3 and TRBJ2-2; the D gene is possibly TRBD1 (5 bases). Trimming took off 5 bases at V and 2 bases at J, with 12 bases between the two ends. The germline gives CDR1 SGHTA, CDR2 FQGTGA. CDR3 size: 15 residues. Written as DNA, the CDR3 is TGTGCCAGCAGCCCAGACAGCTTCAACACCGGGGAGCTGTTTTTT. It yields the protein CASSPDSFNTGELFF.